This is a list of T cell receptor beta chains from one sample in a study of blood T cell repertoires in COVID-19. The table came from immunoSEQ multiplex PCR; TCRdb's copy has only in-frame clones and leaves some out. The table includes 50,000 to 60,000 clones, approximately 80% detected once. Sequencing was done on a sample of peripheral blood. The source is a human donor in a cohort sampled during active or convalescent COVID-19. CDR3s include the opening cysteine and the closing phenylalanine or tryptophan. A D gene is named only where the DNA matches it firmly. The size entry is marked missing in some rows and otherwise reads once, few, many or a size class.

>-|TRBJ1-2|few|TRBV2
CATSGDSNYGYTF
TGTGCCACATCAGGGGATTCTAACTATGGCTACACCTTC
>TRBD2|TRBJ2-4|-|TRBV14
CASSQDRGTSGKNIQYF
TGTGCCAGCAGCCAAGATCGGGGGACTAGCGGCAAAAACATTCAGTACTTC
>TRBD1|TRBJ1-4|-|TRBV18
CASSPPGQGKLFF
TGTGCCAGCTCACCACCCGGACAGGGAAAACTGTTTTTT
>TRBD1|TRBJ1-1|-|TRBV18
CASSPGTDLTAFF
TGTGCCAGCTCACCAGGGACAGACCTTACGGCTTTCTTT
>-|TRBJ1-4|-|TRBV7-9
CASSLQGATNEKLFF
TGTGCCAGCAGCTTACAAGGGGCGACTAATGAAAAACTGTTTTTT
>-|TRBJ2-2|few|TRBV9
CASSVEGAGVRELFF
TGTGCCAGCAGCGTGGAGGGTGCAGGTGTCCGGGAGCTGTTTTTT
>-|TRBJ1-5|-|TRBV9
CASSGTDDSNQPQHF
TGTGCCAGCAGCGGAACAGACGATAGCAATCAGCCCCAGCATTTT
>-|TRBJ2-1|-|TRBV2
CASSEAVVSYNEQFF
TGTGCCAGCAGTGAAGCGGTAGTCTCCTACAATGAGCAGTTCTTC
>TRBD2|TRBJ2-3|-|TRBV18
CASSPVTSGRYTDTQYF
TGTGCCAGCTCACCAGTAACTAGCGGGCGATACACAGATACGCAGTATTTT
>-|TRBJ2-3|-|TRBV5-1
CASSLVPQGEDTQYF
TGCGCCAGCAGCTTGGTGCCACAAGGAGAAGATACGCAGTATTTT
>TRBD1|TRBJ1-2|-|TRBV6-2/TRBV6-3
CASSYRDSPHYGYTF
TGTGCCAGCAGTTACAGGGACAGCCCCCACTATGGCTACACCTTC
>TRBD2|TRBJ2-5|-|TRBV5-1
CASSLAPLAGEETQYF
TGCGCCAGCAGCTTGGCCCCACTAGCGGGGGAAGAGACCCAGTACTTC
>-|TRBJ2-5|-|TRBV21-1
CASSKDQGLAGGTQETQYF
TGTGCCAGCAGCAAAGACCAAGGACTAGCGGGGGGCACCCAAGAGACCCAGTACTTC
>TRBD1|TRBJ1-5|-|TRBV6-2/TRBV6-3
CASSSPGPGQGNQPQHF
TGTGCCAGCAGCTCCCCGGGTCCGGGACAGGGCAATCAGCCCCAGCATTTT
>TRBD2|TRBJ2-7|-|TRBV28
CASSSTGGFSSYEQYF
TGTGCCAGCAGTTCAACGGGGGGATTTAGCTCCTACGAGCAGTACTTC
>TRBD2|TRBJ2-7|once|TRBV5-1
CASSWRGAGGPGEQYF
TGCGCCAGCAGCTGGCGGGGAGCGGGGGGGCCGGGCGAGCAGTACTTC
>TRBD1|TRBJ2-3|-|TRBV7-3
CASSPGLGQGITDTQYF
TGTGCCAGCAGCCCCGGCTTAGGACAGGGCATCACAGATACGCAGTATTTT
>TRBD2|TRBJ2-1|-|TRBV7-2
CASSLTGTSGYNEQFF
TGTGCCAGCAGCTTAACCGGGACTAGCGGTTACAATGAGCAGTTCTTC
>-|TRBJ1-2|-|TRBV4-1
CASSQEGKGTRPF
TGCGCCAGCAGCCAAGAGGGGAAGGGGACTCGCCCCTTC
>-|TRBJ2-7|-|TRBV7-2
CASSLGLGGPSGEQYF
TGTGCCAGCAGCTTAGGGTTAGGCGGCCCCTCTGGGGAGCAGTACTTC
>TRBD1|TRBJ2-6|-|TRBV6-2/TRBV6-3
CASSYAGQGAQGANVLTF
TGTGCCAGCAGTTACGCGGGACAGGGGGCGCAGGGGGCCAACGTCCTGACTTTC
>TRBD1|TRBJ2-7|-|TRBV20-1
CSAYRGGEQYF
TGCAGTGCTTACAGGGGCGGGGAGCAGTACTTC
>TRBD1|TRBJ1-2|-|TRBV15
CATSRGDRGWSGYTF
TGTGCCACCAGCAGAGGGGACAGGGGATGGAGCGGCTACACCTTC
>TRBD1|TRBJ1-1|-|TRBV28
CASSQGQGLEAFF
TGTGCCAGCAGTCAGGGACAGGGGCTTGAAGCTTTCTTT
>-|TRBJ2-5|few|TRBV7-6
CASSLVATGKGETQYF
TGTGCCAGCAGCTTAGTCGCTACAGGGAAAGGGGAGACCCAGTACTTC
>-|TRBJ2-7|-|TRBV6-5
CARGPSYEQYF
TGTGCCAGGGGGCCGTCCTACGAGCAGTACTTC
>TRBD1|TRBJ1-2|once|TRBV6-2/TRBV6-3
CASSYSDRGGYTF
TGTGCCAGCAGTTACTCGGACAGGGGAGGCTACACCTTC
>TRBD2|TRBJ2-1|-|TRBV7-9
CASSLRTSGGFSSYNEQFF
TGTGCCAGCAGCCTAAGGACTAGCGGGGGGTTTAGCTCCTACAATGAGCAGTTCTTC
>-|TRBJ1-2|-|TRBV15
CATTLGRQQYGYTF
TGTGCCACCACCTTAGGTAGACAGCAGTATGGCTACACCTTC
>TRBD1|TRBJ1-2|-|TRBV6-5
CASSFRQGDGYTF
TGTGCCAGCAGTTTCCGACAGGGGGATGGCTACACCTTC
>-|TRBJ2-2|-|TRBV21-1
CASPTVNTGELFF
TGTGCCAGCCCGACAGTTAACACCGGGGAGCTGTTTTTT
>TRBD2|TRBJ2-1|-|TRBV5-4
CASSLGSSGGDYNEQFF
TGTGCCAGCAGCTTAGGCTCTAGCGGGGGCGATTACAATGAGCAGTTCTTC